The next 14 T cell receptor beta chains were all read from a single sample in a study of CXCR3-negative and CXCR3-positive naive CD8 T cells. The method, 5' RACE with UMI labels, was used to prepare the TRB cDNA libraries. Each CDR3 protein gets one entry in TCRdb, which reprocessed the 5' RACE reads and gives no DNA. The sample holds 150,000 to 180,000 distinct CDR3 sequences. Study-level findings and limits: The TRB CDR3s that CXCR3-positive naive cells carried were more hydrophobic than those of CXCR3-negative naive cells.

Their cognate antigens are unknown. The sample consisted of naive CXCR3+ CD8+ T cells from blood. The sample's subset: CD45RO-CCR7+CD27+CD95- naive CD8+ T cells expressing CXCR3 (TNR3+). These receptors originate from a human donor in good health. Some clones in this sample may be carry-over from other donors' samples.

The CDR3 spells CASSALYEQYF. The rearrangement uses TRBV28 and TRBJ2-7; TCRdb's D call, TRBD2, is unchecked because there is no DNA. Germline loops: CDR1 MDHEN, CDR2 SYDVKM. The CDR3 has 11 residues.

The chain links TRBV20-1 to TRBJ1-5. The germline V gene encodes CDR1 DFQATT and CDR2 SNEGSKA (reference sequence). The CDR3 length is 17 residues. The CDR3 protein is CSAKSGILLGSNQPQHF.

The chain is built from TRBV28 and TRBJ2-4; TCRdb gives TRBD1 as the D gene, but with no DNA this cannot be confirmed. Germline V gives CDR1 MDHEN, CDR2 SYDVKM. The CDR3 spans 16 residues. CDR3 in amino acids: CASRPGTGIFGNIQYF.

The rearrangement uses TRBV7-2 and TRBJ1-1; TCRdb returns TRBD1, unconfirmable since there is no DNA. The CDR3 runs 14 residues. Germline CDR1 SGHTA, CDR2 FQGNSA. The CDR3: CASSHTGLENEAFF.

The chain couples TRBV7-2 to TRBJ2-2; TCRdb's assignment of TRBD2 cannot be checked, as there is no DNA. This CDR3 region has 20 residues. Germline V lookup: CDR1 SGHTA, CDR2 FQGNSA. This chain's CDR3 is CASSLVWLLAGTLNTGELFF.

V and J are TRBV11-2 and TRBJ1-2; TCRdb selects TRBD1, and the lack of DNA leaves this call unchecked. Germline values: CDR1 SGHAT, CDR2 FQNNGV. CDR3 length equals 13 residues. The CDR3 loop reads CASRFGQIYGYTF. Full variable domain (rest looked up from reference TRBV11-2 and TRBJ1-2): EAGVAQSPRYKIIEKRQSVAFWCNPISGHATLYWYQQILGQGPKLLIQFQNNGVVDDSQLPKDRFSAERLKGVDSTLKIQPAKLEDSAVYLCASRFGQIYGYTFGSGTRLTVV.

V and J are TRBV29-1 and TRBJ1-1. The CDR3 covers 12 residues. Germline CDR1 reads SQVTM; CDR2 reads ANQGSEA. The chain's CDR3 is CSVQDRNTEAFF.

This rearrangement joins TRBV4-2 to TRBJ2-5; absent DNA, TCRdb's TRBD1 call cannot be checked. This CDR3 comprises 15 residues. Germline loops: CDR1 LGHNA, CDR2 YNFKEQ. The CDR3 spells CASSQGPVWGETQYF.

The chain is built from TRBV6-5 and TRBJ2-1; checking the TCRdb D call of TRBD1 is not possible without DNA. CDR3 length: 18 amino acids. CDR1 and CDR2 (germline): MNHEY, SVGAGI. CDR3 sequence: CASSYSILGQGAGNEQFF.

This rearrangement joins TRBV10-2 to TRBJ1-2. Germline V gene sequence: CDR1 WSHSY, CDR2 SAAADI. There are 15 residues in the CDR3. The CDR3 here is CASSEPWTENYGYTF.

This chain links TRBV6-5 with TRBJ2-7. CDR1 is MNHEY, CDR2 SVGAGI, per germline. CDR3 size: 15 residues. CDR3 sequence reads: CASSLEQVTPYEQYF.

The J gene is TRBJ2-1, the V gene TRBV6-2 or TRBV6-3; checking the TCRdb D call of TRBD1 is not possible without DNA. The CDR3 is 15 amino acids. The germline V gene has CDR1 MNHEY and CDR2 SVGEGT. This chain's CDR3 is CASSSEQGAPNEQFF.

The chain uses TRBV24-1 and TRBJ2-1; there is no DNA to check the TCRdb D call of TRBD2. The CDR3 runs to 14 residues. CDR1 is KGHDR and CDR2 is SFDVKD in the germline V gene. CDR3 region: CATSLAGDDNEQFF.

This rearrangement joins TRBV7-3 to TRBJ2-3; TCRdb gives TRBD1 as the D gene, but with no DNA this cannot be confirmed. Per germline, CDR1 SGHTA and CDR2 FQGTGA. The CDR3 runs 16 residues. This CDR3 is CASSSATGVGGDTQYF.